These T cell receptor beta chains were read from a single sample in a study of control samples from healthy donors and cancer patients. Only in-frame clones appear in the TCRdb table, and some are missing; sequencing was by immunoSEQ multiplex PCR. Of 100,000 to 150,000 clones listed, 80% to 95% were seen once; the top ten hold less than 0.65%. The sample consisted of PBMCs. The receptors originated from a man older than 75 with head and neck cancer. Both conserved end residues are part of each CDR3. A D gene is named only where the DNA matches it firmly.

V,D,J,CDR3,DNA
TRBV14,.,TRBJ2-7,CASSLPGIPYEQYF,TGTGCCAGCAGCCTCCCCGGGATCCCCTACGAGCAGTACTTC
TRBV5-8,.,TRBJ2-3,CASSLKTSYVADTQYF,TGTGCCAGCAGCTTGAAAACTAGTTATGTTGCAGATACGCAGTATTTT
TRBV14,TRBD2,TRBJ2-7,CASSLALAGSYEQYF,TGTGCCAGCAGCCTCGCGCTAGCGGGCTCCTACGAGCAGTACTTC
TRBV5-4,.,TRBJ1-1,CASSLVGADTEAFF,TGTGCCAGCAGCTTGGTAGGGGCGGACACTGAAGCTTTCTTT
TRBV4-1,.,TRBJ1-1,CASSQGRYGNTEAFF,TGCGCCAGCAGCCAAGGTCGGTATGGAAACACTGAAGCTTTCTTT
TRBV9,.,TRBJ1-5,CASSVGSANQPQHF,TGTGCCAGCAGCGTAGGGTCAGCCAATCAGCCCCAGCATTTT
TRBV4-3,TRBD2,TRBJ2-1,CASSHDGTTARFF,TGCGCCAGCAGCCACGACGGGACTACTGCACGGTTCTTC
TRBV7-7,.,TRBJ2-3,CASSLDRGSTDTQYF,TGTGCCAGCAGCTTAGATCGGGGTAGCACAGATACGCAGTATTTT
TRBV7-2,TRBD1,TRBJ1-3,CASSWTGTSSGNTIYF,TGTGCCAGCAGCTGGACAGGGACAAGCTCTGGAAACACCATATATTTT
TRBV6-5,.,TRBJ2-7,CASTNREAYEQYF,TGTGCCAGCACCAACAGAGAGGCCTACGAGCAGTACTTC